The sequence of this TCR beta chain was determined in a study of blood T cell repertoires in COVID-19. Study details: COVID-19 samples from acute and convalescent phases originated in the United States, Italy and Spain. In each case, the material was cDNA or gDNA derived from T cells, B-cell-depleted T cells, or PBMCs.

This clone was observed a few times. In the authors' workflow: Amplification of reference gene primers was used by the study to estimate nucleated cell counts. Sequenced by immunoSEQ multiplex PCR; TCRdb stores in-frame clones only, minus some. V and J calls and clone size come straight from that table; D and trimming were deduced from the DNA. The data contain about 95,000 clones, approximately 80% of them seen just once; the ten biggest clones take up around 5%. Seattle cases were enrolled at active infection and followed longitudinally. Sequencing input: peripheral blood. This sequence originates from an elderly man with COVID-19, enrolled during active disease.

CDR3 nucleotides: TGTGCCACCAGTTCTCTGCGGAATGAGCAGTTCTTC. Its protein is CATSSLRNEQFF. This chain joins TRBV24-1 and TRBJ2-1; no definite D call. Germline V gene lookup returns CDR1 KGHDR and CDR2 SFDVKD. Trimming took off 6 bases at V and 7 bases at J, with 9 bases between the two ends. The CDR3 covers 12 residues.